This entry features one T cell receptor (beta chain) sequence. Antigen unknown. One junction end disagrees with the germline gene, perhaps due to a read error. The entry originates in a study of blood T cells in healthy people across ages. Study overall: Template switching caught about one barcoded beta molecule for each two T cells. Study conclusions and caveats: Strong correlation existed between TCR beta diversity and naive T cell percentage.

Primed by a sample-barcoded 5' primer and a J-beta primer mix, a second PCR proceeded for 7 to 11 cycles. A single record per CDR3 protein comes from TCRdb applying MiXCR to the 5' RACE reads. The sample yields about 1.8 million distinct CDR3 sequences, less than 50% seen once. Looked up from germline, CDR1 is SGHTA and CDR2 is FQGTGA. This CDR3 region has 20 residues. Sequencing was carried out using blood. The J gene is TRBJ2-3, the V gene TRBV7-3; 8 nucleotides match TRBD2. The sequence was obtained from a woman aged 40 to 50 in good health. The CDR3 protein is CASSLTPIGGGQTSTDTLYF. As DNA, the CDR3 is TGTGCCAGCAGCTTAACGCCTATTGGCGGGGGGCAAACTAGCACAGATACGCTGTATTTT.